This is a list of T cell receptor beta chains from one sample in a study of shared clonotypes between healthy human individuals. This table comes from immunoSEQ multiplex PCR, and its TCRdb copy is limited to in-frame clones, with some not included. Among about 680,000 clones listed, approximately 90% were seen once. The sample consisted of naive CD8+ T cells sorted from blood. The receptors come from a man aged 25 to 45 in good health. Each CDR3 is given with its conserved first and last residue. D genes are given only for firm matches. Clone size is not always given. Where it is, it says once, few, many or a class for expanded clones.

V gene	clone size	D gene	J gene	CDR3 protein	CDR3 DNA
TRBV29-1	.	TRBD1	TRBJ2-4	CSVPGQGGNIQYF	TGCAGCGTACCGGGACAGGGTGGTAACATTCAGTACTTC
TRBV14	.	TRBD2	TRBJ2-7	CASSQVAGLAVYEQYF	TGTGCCAGCAGCCAAGTAGCGGGGCTAGCGGTTTACGAGCAGTACTTC
TRBV5-5	.	.	TRBJ2-6	CASSLSYSSGANVLTF	TGTGCCAGCAGCTTGTCGTATTCCTCTGGGGCCAACGTCCTGACTTTC
TRBV5-1	.	.	TRBJ2-5	CASNYQETQYF	TGCGCCAGCAACTACCAAGAGACCCAGTACTTC
TRBV27	.	.	TRBJ2-1	CASSLPGGASYNEQFF	TGTGCCAGCAGTTTACCTGGAGGGGCCTCCTACAATGAGCAGTTCTTC
TRBV29-1	.	TRBD2	TRBJ2-7	CSVEAGTSETYEQYF	TGCAGCGTTGAAGCTGGGACTAGCGAGACCTACGAGCAGTACTTC
TRBV7-8	.	.	TRBJ2-7	CASSLDLVASYEQYF	TGTGCCAGCAGCTTAGATCTAGTCGCATCCTACGAGCAGTACTTC
TRBV7-6	.	TRBD2	TRBJ2-1	CASSFSTSGNNEQFF	TGTGCCAGCAGCTTTTCGACTAGCGGGAACAATGAGCAGTTCTTC
TRBV19	once	.	TRBJ2-7	CASSKAFDDYEQYF	TGTGCCAGTAGTAAAGCCTTCGATGACTACGAGCAGTACTTC
TRBV19	once	.	TRBJ1-4	CASISQGQRKLFF	TGTGCCAGTATTTCACAGGGCCAGAGGAAACTGTTTTTT
TRBV6-1	.	.	TRBJ1-5	CASGQYNQPQHF	TGTGCCAGCGGGCAGTACAATCAGCCCCAGCATTTT
TRBV21-1	.	.	TRBJ2-7	CASSKALLAGALYEQYF	TGTGCCAGCAGCAAAGCGTTGCTAGCGGGAGCGTTATACGAGCAGTACTTC